The entry below describes one T cell receptor (beta chain). Using immunoSEQ multiplex PCR, the repertoire was profiled, and TCRdb retains in-frame clones only, with some absent. Of 1.5 million to 1.9 million clones in the sample, nearly 99% were seen once. The record originates from a study of shared clonotypes between healthy human individuals. From germline, CDR1 is MDHEN and CDR2 SYDVKM. The CDR3 runs 15 residues. The ends were cut back, 5 bases at V and 5 bases at J, with 18 bases in the middle. Source material: naive CD4+ T cells sorted from blood. Subset noted: CD45RA+ positively selected. The chain has TRBV28 and TRBJ2-5, with D possibly being TRBD1 or TRBD2 (5 bases each). The sequence was collected from a man aged 25 to 40 in good health. CDR3 sequence: CASSERRDWGETQYF. Here the CDR3 DNA reads TGTGCCAGCAGTGAAAGACGTGACTGGGGGGAGACCCAGTACTTC.